The clone carrying this T cell receptor (beta chain) was seen a few times. These data belong to a study of blood T cells in healthy people across ages. Overall study: Capture by template switching was about one barcoded beta molecule per two T cells.

V was trimmed by 2 bases and J by 4 bases, leaving 10 bases between them. The germline V gene has CDR1 LGHNT and CDR2 FRNRAP. The CDR3 is 14 amino acids. It was with a sample-barcoded 5' primer and a J-beta primer mix that a second PCR of roughly 7 to 12 cycles was run. Every cDNA molecule bore a tag from a template-switch adaptor containing 12 random nucleotides. TCRdb analysed the 5' RACE reads with MiXCR anew, one entry per CDR3 protein. In the table there are 700,000 or so distinct CDR3 sequences, roughly 43% of which are singletons. The sequence came from a man older than 75 in good health. Sequencing was performed on blood. The chain has TRBV12-5 and TRBJ2-3; no clear D gene. The CDR3: CASGLWNRPDTQYF. In nucleotides, the CDR3 is TGTGCTAGTGGTTTGTGGAATCGACCAGATACGCAGTATTTT. Full variable domain (outside the CDR3, taken from reference TRBV12-5 and TRBJ2-3): DARVTQTPRHKVTEMGQEVTMRCQPILGHNTVFWYRQTMMQGLELLAYFRNRAPLDDSGMPKDRFSAEMPDATLATLKIQPSEPRDSAVYFCASGLWNRPDTQYFGPGTRLTVL.